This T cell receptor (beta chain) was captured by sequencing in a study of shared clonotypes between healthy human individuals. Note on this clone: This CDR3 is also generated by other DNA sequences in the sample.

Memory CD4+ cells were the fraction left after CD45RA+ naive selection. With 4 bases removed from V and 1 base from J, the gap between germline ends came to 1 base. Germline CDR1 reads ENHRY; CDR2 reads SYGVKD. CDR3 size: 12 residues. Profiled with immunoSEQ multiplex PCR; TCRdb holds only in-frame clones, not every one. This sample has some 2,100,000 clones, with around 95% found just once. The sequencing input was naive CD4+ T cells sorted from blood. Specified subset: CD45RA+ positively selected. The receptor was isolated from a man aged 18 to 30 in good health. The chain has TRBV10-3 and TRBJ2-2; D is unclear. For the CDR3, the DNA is TGTGCCATCAGTGGGAACACCGGGGAGCTGTTTTTT. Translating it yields CAISGNTGELFF.